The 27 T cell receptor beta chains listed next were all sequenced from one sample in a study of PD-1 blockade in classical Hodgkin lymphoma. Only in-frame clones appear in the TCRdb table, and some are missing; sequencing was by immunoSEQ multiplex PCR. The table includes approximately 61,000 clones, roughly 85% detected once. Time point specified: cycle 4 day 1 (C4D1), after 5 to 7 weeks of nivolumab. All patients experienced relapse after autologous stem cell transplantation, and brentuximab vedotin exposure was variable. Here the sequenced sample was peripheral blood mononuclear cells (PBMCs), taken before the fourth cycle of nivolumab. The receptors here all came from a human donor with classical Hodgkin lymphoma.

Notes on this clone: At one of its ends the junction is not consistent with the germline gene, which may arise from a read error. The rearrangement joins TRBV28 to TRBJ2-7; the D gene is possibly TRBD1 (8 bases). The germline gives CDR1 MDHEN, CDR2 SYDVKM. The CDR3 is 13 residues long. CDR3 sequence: CASTPDRVRTSFF. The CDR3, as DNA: TGTGCCAGCACCCCGGACAGGGTTAGGACTAGTTTCTTC.

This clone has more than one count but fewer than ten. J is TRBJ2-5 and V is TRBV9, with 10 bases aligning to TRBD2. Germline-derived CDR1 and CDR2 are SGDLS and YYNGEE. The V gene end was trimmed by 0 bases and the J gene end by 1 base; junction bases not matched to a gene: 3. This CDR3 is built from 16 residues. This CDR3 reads CASSVGPSGGQETQYF. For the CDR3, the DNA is TGTGCCAGCAGCGTAGGGCCTAGCGGGGGCCAAGAGACCCAGTACTTC.

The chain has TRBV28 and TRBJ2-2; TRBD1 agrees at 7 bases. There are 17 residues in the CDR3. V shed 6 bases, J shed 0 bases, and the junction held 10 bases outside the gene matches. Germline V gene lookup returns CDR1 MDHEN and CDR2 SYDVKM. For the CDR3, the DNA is TGTGCCAGCAGACTCGCAGGGACAGTCGCGAACACCGGGGAGCTGTTTTTT. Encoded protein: CASRLAGTVANTGELFF.

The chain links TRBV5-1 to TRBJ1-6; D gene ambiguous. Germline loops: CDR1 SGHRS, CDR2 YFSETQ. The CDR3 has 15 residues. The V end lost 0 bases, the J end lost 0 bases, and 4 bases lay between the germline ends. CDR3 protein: CASSLASSYNSPLHF. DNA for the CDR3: TGCGCCAGCAGCTTGGCAAGCTCCTATAATTCACCCCTCCACTTT.

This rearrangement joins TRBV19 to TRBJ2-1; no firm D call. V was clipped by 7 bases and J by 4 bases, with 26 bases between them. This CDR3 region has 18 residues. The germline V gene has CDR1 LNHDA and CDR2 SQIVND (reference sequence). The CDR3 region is CASMTRWDSSYSYNEQFF. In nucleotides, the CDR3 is TGTGCCAGTATGACTCGTTGGGATAGCTCCTACTCGTACAATGAGCAGTTCTTC.

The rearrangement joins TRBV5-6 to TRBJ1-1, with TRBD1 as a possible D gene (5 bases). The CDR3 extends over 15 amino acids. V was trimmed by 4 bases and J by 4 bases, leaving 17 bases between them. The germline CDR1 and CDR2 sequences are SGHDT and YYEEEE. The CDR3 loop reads CASSGLTEVATEAFF. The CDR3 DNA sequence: TGTGCCAGCAGCGGACTGACAGAGGTAGCCACTGAAGCTTTCTTT.

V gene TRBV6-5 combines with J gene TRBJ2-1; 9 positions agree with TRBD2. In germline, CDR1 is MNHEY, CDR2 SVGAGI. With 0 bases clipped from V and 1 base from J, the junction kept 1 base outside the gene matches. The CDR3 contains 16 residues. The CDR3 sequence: CASSYSSGGSYNEQFF. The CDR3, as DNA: TGTGCCAGCAGTTACTCTAGCGGGGGATCCTACAATGAGCAGTTCTTC.

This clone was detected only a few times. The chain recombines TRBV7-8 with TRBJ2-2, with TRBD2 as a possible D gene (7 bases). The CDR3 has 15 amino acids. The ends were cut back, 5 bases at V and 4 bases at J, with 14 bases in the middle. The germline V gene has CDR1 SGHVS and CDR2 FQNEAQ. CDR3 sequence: CASSLRGAGTGELFF. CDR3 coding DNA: TGTGCCAGCAGCCTCCGGGGGGCCGGCACCGGGGAGCTGTTTTTT.

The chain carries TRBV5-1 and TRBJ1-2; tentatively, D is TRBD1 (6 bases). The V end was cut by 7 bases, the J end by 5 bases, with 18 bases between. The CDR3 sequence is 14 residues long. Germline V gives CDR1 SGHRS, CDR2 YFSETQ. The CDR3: CASRTDVYLYGYTF. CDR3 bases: TGCGCCAGCCGGACAGATGTCTACTTATATGGCTACACCTTC.

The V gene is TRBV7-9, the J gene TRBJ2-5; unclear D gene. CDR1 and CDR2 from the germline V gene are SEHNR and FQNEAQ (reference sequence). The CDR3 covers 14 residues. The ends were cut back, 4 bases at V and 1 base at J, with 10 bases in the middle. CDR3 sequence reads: CASSSYISQETQYF. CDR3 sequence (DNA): TGTGCCAGCAGCTCTTACATATCCCAAGAGACCCAGTACTTC.

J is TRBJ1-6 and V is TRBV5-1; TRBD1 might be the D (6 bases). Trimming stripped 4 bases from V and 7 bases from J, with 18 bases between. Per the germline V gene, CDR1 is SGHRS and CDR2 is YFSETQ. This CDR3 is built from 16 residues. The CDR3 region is CASSVQEGGTNSPLHF. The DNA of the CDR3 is TGCGCCAGCAGCGTTCAGGAGGGGGGAACCAATTCACCCCTCCACTTT.

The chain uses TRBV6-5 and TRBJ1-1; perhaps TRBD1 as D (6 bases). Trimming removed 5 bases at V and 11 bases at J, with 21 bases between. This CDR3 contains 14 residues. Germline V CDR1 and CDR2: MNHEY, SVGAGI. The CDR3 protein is CASSARGRWIGAFF. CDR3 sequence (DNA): TGTGCCAGCAGTGCCAGGGGACGGTGGATCGGGGCTTTCTTT.

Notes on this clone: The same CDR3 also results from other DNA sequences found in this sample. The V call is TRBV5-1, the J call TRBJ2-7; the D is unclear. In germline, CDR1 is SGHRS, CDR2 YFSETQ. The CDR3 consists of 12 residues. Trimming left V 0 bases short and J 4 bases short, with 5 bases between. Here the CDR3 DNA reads TGCGCCAGCAGCTTGGAAGGGTACGAGCAGTACTTC. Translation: CASSLEGYEQYF.

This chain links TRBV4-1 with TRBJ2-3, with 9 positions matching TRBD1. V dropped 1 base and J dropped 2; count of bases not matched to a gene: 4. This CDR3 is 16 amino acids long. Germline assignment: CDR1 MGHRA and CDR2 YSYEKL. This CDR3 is CASSQGGTGYTDTQYF. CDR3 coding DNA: TGCGCCAGCAGCCAAGGAGGGACAGGGTACACAGATACGCAGTATTTT.

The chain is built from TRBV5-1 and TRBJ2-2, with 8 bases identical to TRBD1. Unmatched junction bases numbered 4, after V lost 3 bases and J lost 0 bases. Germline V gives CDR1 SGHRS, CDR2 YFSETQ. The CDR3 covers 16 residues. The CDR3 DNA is TGCGCCAGCAGCTCGACAGGGGCCACGAACACCGGGGAGCTGTTTTTT. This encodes CASSSTGATNTGELFF.

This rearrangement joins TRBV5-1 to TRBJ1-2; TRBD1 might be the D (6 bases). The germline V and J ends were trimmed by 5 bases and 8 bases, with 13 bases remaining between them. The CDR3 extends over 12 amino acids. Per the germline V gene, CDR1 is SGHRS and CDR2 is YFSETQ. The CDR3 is CASSPQGGGYTF. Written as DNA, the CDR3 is TGCGCCAGCAGTCCACAGGGTGGCGGCTACACCTTC.

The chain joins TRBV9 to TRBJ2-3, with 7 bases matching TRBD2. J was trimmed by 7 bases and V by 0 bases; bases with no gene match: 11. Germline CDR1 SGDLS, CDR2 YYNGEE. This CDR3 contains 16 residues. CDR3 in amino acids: CASSVGPAGLRNTQYF. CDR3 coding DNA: TGTGCCAGCAGCGTAGGTCCAGCGGGGCTGAGAAATACGCAGTATTTT.

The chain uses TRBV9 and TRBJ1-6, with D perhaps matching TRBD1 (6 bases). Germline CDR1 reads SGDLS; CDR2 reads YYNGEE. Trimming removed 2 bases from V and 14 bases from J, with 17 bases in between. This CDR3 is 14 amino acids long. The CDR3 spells CASSVDSQGFTLHF. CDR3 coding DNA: TGTGCCAGCAGCGTGGATTCACAGGGATTTACCCTCCACTTT.

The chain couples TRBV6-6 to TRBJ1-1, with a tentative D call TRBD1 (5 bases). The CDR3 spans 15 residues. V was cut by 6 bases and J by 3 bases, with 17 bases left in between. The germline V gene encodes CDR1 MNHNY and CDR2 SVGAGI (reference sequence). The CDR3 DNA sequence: TGTGCCAGCAGGGACCAGTCGGAGGGACACACTGAAGCTTTCTTT. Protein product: CASRDQSEGHTEAFF.

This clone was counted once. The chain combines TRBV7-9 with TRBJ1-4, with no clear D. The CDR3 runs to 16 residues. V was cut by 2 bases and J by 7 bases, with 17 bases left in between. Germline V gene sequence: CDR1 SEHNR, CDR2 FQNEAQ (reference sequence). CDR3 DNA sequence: TGTGCCAGCAGCTTAACGGTCGCGTCCTCCGGTGAAAAACTGTTTTTT. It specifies CASSLTVASSGEKLFF.

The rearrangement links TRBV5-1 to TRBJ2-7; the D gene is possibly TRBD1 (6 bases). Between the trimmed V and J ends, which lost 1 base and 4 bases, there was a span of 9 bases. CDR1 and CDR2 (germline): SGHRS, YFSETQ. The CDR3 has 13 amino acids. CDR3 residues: CASSLQGGYEQYF. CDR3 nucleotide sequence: TGCGCCAGCAGCTTGCAAGGGGGTTACGAGCAGTACTTC.

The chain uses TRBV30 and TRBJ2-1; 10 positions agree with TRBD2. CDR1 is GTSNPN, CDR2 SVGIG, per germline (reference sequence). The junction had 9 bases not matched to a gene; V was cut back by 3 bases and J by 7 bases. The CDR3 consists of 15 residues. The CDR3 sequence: CAWRPERGGWNEQFF. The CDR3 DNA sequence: TGTGCCTGGAGACCGGAGCGGGGGGGCTGGAATGAGCAGTTCTTC.

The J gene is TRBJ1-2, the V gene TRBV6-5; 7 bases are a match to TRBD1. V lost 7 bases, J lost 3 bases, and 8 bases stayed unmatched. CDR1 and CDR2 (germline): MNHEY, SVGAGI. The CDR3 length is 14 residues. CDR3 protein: CASMGRGEDYGYTF. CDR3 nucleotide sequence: TGTGCCAGCATGGGCAGGGGGGAGGACTATGGCTACACCTTC.

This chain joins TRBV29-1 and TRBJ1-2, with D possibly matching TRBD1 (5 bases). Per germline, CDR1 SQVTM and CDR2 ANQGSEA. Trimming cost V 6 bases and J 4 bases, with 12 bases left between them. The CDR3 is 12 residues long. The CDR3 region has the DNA TGCAGCGTCGGGGCCCCCGGCTATGGCTACACCTTC. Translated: CSVGAPGYGYTF.

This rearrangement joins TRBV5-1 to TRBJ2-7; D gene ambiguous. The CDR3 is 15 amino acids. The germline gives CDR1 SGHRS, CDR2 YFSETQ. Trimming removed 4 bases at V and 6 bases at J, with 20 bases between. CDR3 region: CASSPPGTPNGEQYF. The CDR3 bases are TGCGCCAGCAGCCCTCCGGGTACCCCAAACGGCGAGCAGTACTTC.

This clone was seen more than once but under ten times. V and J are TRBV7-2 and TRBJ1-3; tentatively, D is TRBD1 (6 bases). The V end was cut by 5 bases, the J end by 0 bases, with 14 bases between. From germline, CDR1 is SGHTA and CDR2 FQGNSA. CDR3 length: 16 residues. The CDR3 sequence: CASSPGGGLSGNTIYF. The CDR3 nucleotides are TGTGCCAGCAGCCCTGGGGGGGGCCTCTCTGGAAACACCATATATTTT.

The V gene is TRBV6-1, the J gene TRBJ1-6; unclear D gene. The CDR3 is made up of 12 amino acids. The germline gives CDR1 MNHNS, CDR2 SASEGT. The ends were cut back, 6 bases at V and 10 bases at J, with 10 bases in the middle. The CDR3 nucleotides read TGTGCCAGCAGCGACATACAATCACCCCTCCACTTT. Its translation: CASSDIQSPLHF.